The rows below give T cell receptor beta chains drawn from one sample of a study of beta chain features in type 1 diabetes. Sequencing used immunoSEQ multiplex PCR; TCRdb keeps in-frame clones, though not all of them. The table includes hundreds of thousands of clones, roughly 12% detected once. The sequenced sample consisted of naive CD4+ T cells from blood. Receptors were obtained from a woman aged 18 to 35 with type 1 diabetes. Each CDR3 is given with its conserved first and last residue. The D gene is left open where the match is weak. Clone size appears in some rows only: once, few, many, or a class for an expanded clone.

DNA	CDR3	D	V	J	size
TGTGCCAGCAGCTCGGGCAGGGGTGGCTCCTATAATTCACCCCTCCACTTT	CASSSGRGGSYNSPLHF	NA	TRBV7-9	TRBJ1-6	NA
TGTGCCAGCAGTTACTCTTCAGGGTTCTACGAGCAGTACTTC	CASSYSSGFYEQYF	NA	TRBV6-5	TRBJ2-7	NA
TGTGCCTGGAGTGGTCTAGCAAACACCGGGGAGCTGTTTTTT	CAWSGLANTGELFF	NA	TRBV30	TRBJ2-2	few
TGTGCCAGCAGTTACTCCCGAGGAGGGATGAACACTGAAGCTTTCTTT	CASSYSRGGMNTEAFF	NA	TRBV6-5	TRBJ1-1	NA
TGTGCCAGCTCACCAGCGGGCGCGGGGGGACGGGTCGAGCAGTTCTTC	CASSPAGAGGRVEQFF	TRBD2	TRBV18	TRBJ2-1	NA
TGCAGCGTTGAAGGCAGGGAATCCACCTTC	CSVEGRESTF	NA	TRBV29-1	TRBJ1-2	few
TGTGCCAGCAGCCGGCCGGGGAGATATGGCTACACCTTC	CASSRPGRYGYTF	NA	TRBV5-4	TRBJ1-2	few
TGTGCCGGACCCTGGGGCGCCTACGAGCAGTACTTC	CAGPWGAYEQYF	NA	TRBV6-5	TRBJ2-7	NA
TGTGCCAGCAGTGCCGCAAGAGGGCCCGGTTCACCCCTCCACTTT	CASSAARGPGSPLHF	NA	TRBV2	TRBJ1-6	NA
TGTGCCAGCAGCCTGAGGACTACCACAGATACGCAGTATTTT	CASSLRTTTDTQYF	NA	TRBV7-2	TRBJ2-3	NA
TGTGCCAGCAGCGGACTAGCGACCTACAATGAGCAGTTCTTC	CASSGLATYNEQFF	TRBD2	TRBV28	TRBJ2-1	few
TGTGCCAGCAGTGAACAGGGACTCCTAGCCGATGAGCAGTTCTTC	CASSEQGLLADEQFF	NA	TRBV2	TRBJ2-1	NA
TGTGCCAGCAGGCCACCTAAAGCGGGGGCCAACGTCCTGACTTTC	CASRPPKAGANVLTF	NA	TRBV7-9	TRBJ2-6	few
TGTGCCAGCAGCCCCAAGGGGATGAACACTGAAGCTTTCTTT	CASSPKGMNTEAFF	NA	TRBV9	TRBJ1-1	few
TGTGCCAGCAGTGAAGTTGACAGGGACGGCACTGAAGCTTTCTTT	CASSEVDRDGTEAFF	TRBD1	TRBV25-1	TRBJ1-1	NA
TGCGCCAGCAGCCAAGGGAGGCAGCGGGGGGGCGCGGATACGCAGTATTTT	CASSQGRQRGGADTQYF	TRBD2	TRBV4-1	TRBJ2-3	NA
TGTGCCAGCAGCCCGGACAGGGGATTTGAGCAGTTCTTC	CASSPDRGFEQFF	TRBD1	TRBV11-2	TRBJ2-1	NA
TGTGCCACCAGCGGAGGGACAGGGGACAACAATGAGCAGTTCTTC	CATSGGTGDNNEQFF	TRBD1	TRBV15	TRBJ2-1	NA
TGCGCCAGCAGCACCAAACTAGCGCCCTATTCCTACAATGAGCAGTTCTTC	CASSTKLAPYSYNEQFF	TRBD2	TRBV5-1	TRBJ2-1	NA
TGTGCCAGCTCATCGGGACAGGGGGGGATCACTGAAGCTTTCTTT	CASSSGQGGITEAFF	TRBD1	TRBV18	TRBJ1-1	NA
TGTGCCAGCCGGGGGGAATACACCGGGGAGCTGTTTTTT	CASRGEYTGELFF	TRBD2	TRBV2	TRBJ2-2	NA
TGCGCCAGCAGCCAAAACTACCAGGGCGGAAATGAGCAGTTCTTC	CASSQNYQGGNEQFF	NA	TRBV4-3	TRBJ2-1	NA
TGCAGCGTTATCAGGAACGGGGTTGACGAGCAGTACTTC	CSVIRNGVDEQYF	NA	TRBV29-1	TRBJ2-7	NA
TGTGCCTGGGAAGGGGGTGGCTCTAATGAAAAACTGTTTTTT	CAWEGGGSNEKLFF	NA	TRBV30	TRBJ1-4	NA
TGTGCCAGCAGTGCACAGGGGCGCAATGAGCAGTTCTTC	CASSAQGRNEQFF	TRBD1	TRBV2	TRBJ2-1	NA
TGCGCCAGCAGCTTGGGGGTCAAACAGGGGGAGCAGTTCTTC	CASSLGVKQGEQFF	TRBD1	TRBV5-1	TRBJ2-1	few
TGTGCCAGCAGCTTTAGCGGGGGTTACGCAGATACGCAGTATTTT	CASSFSGGYADTQYF	TRBD2	TRBV7-2	TRBJ2-3	few
TGCAGCGTTGTCAAAGGGACAGGAGGGACTGAAGCTTTCTTT	CSVVKGTGGTEAFF	TRBD1	TRBV29-1	TRBJ1-1	few
TGTGCCAGCAGCTCGGGACAGGGGTATGGCTACACCTTC	CASSSGQGYGYTF	TRBD1	TRBV7-3	TRBJ1-2	NA
TGTGCCAGCAGCTTGTCGTTCCCGAACACTGAAGCTTTCTTT	CASSLSFPNTEAFF	NA	TRBV5-4	TRBJ1-1	few
TGCGCCAGCAGTCACCCCAGCCGGCGGAACGGGAGTGGTCCAGATACGCAGTATTTT	CASSHPSRRNGSGPDTQYF	NA	TRBV23-1	TRBJ2-3	few
TGTGCCAGCAGCTTGGACAGGGGCACCGGGGAGCTGTTTTTT	CASSLDRGTGELFF	TRBD1	TRBV5-4	TRBJ2-2	few
TGTGCCAGCAGCTTACAGCGGGGTTACAATGAGCAGTTCTTC	CASSLQRGYNEQFF	TRBD2	TRBV7-2	TRBJ2-1	NA
TGCGCCAGCAGCAGGCGGAAGACTAGCGGTACCCAAGAGACCCAGTACTTC	CASSRRKTSGTQETQYF	TRBD2	TRBV5-1	TRBJ2-5	NA
TGTGCCAGCAGCTTGTATTCCGAAAAACTGTTTTTT	CASSLYSEKLFF	NA	TRBV5-8	TRBJ1-4	few
TGTGCCACCATGCCAGGCATGGCCAAAAACATTCAGTACTTC	CATMPGMAKNIQYF	NA	TRBV15	TRBJ2-4	few
TGTGCCAGCAGCTTAGGCGGAGTCCCCTCCTACGAGCAGTACTTC	CASSLGGVPSYEQYF	NA	TRBV7-2	TRBJ2-7	NA
TGTGCCAGTAGTAACCCCGGCGACCGACAGGATGAGCAGTTCTTC	CASSNPGDRQDEQFF	NA	TRBV19	TRBJ2-1	NA
TGTGCCAGTAGTTACAGGGGAATCAATCAGCCCCAGCATTTT	CASSYRGINQPQHF	TRBD1	TRBV19	TRBJ1-5	NA
TGCAGCGTTGTAGGGGGGGCTAGAGGGTACACTGAAGCTTTCTTT	CSVVGGARGYTEAFF	NA	TRBV29-1	TRBJ1-1	NA
TGTGCCAGCAACCAACCGGGACAGGGGGCAGATACGCAGTATTTT	CASNQPGQGADTQYF	TRBD1	TRBV5-6	TRBJ2-3	few
TGTGCCTGGAGCGGACAGCGTACTAACTATGGCTACACCTTC	CAWSGQRTNYGYTF	NA	TRBV30	TRBJ1-2	NA
TGTGCCTGGAGTCTAGCGGGAGGAGGGGGGTTCTTC	CAWSLAGGGGFF	TRBD2	TRBV30	TRBJ2-1	NA
TGCAGCGTCGGACAGGGGGCTGCCATGAACACTGAAGCTTTCTTT	CSVGQGAAMNTEAFF	TRBD1	TRBV29-1	TRBJ1-1	few
TGCGCCAGCAGCCAAGGACTAGCGGGGGGCCCCTCCTACAATGAGCAGTTCTTC	CASSQGLAGGPSYNEQFF	TRBD2	TRBV4-3	TRBJ2-1	few
TGCGCCAGCAGCTTGGATGGGCCGGGGTACGAGCAGTACTTC	CASSLDGPGYEQYF	NA	TRBV5-1	TRBJ2-7	few